The rows below give T cell receptor beta chains drawn from one sample of a study of CD8+CD57+ T cells in acquired aplastic anemia. TCRdb re-derived calls from the reads in MiXCR, one entry per CDR3 protein. The data contain over 100,000 distinct CDR3 sequences, around two fifths of them seen just once; the ten biggest clones take up more than 7%. Sequencing used sorted CD4+, CD8+, or CD8+CD57+ T cells (not recorded which) from PBMCs. These receptors originate from a human donor in good health, serving as a control. CDR3s include the opening cysteine and the closing phenylalanine or tryptophan. The order of the fields is V gene, J gene, clone size, D gene, CDR3 DNA, CDR3 protein. A D gene is named only where the DNA matches it firmly. Only part of the rows carry a size: once, few, many, or a class if the clone is expanded.

TRBV19	TRBJ1-2	-	TRBD1	TGTGCTAAAAAGGGGGCGGGCTACACCTTC	CAKKGAGYTF
TRBV10-3	TRBJ2-3	many	TRBD2	TGTGCCACCGGACTAGACTCTGATACGCAGTATTTT	CATGLDSDTQYF
TRBV7-6	TRBJ2-5	many	-	TGTGCCAGCAGCTTAGACGGGGAGACCCAGTACTTC	CASSLDGETQYF
TRBV29-1	TRBJ1-1	-	-	TGCAGCGTTGCTGAAACGGCGGGCAACACTGAAGCTTTCTTT	CSVAETAGNTEAFF
TRBV29-1	TRBJ2-2	-	-	TGCAGCGTTGTTGCGAACACCGGGGAGCTGTTTTTT	CSVVANTGELFF
TRBV20-1	TRBJ1-4	many	TRBD1	TGCAGTGCTAGAGCGCGGACAGGGAAGGGGTCTAATGAAAAACTGTTTTTT	CSARARTGKGSNEKLFF
TRBV5-1	TRBJ2-2	few	-	TGCGCCAGCCGGTTGAGGGGGTTGACGGGAGCGGCCGGGGAGCTGTTTTTT	CASRLRGLTGAAGELFF
TRBV19	TRBJ2-7	once	TRBD2	TGTGCCAGTAGCGTGACTAGCGGGACCGAAACCTACGAGCAGTACTTC	CASSVTSGTETYEQYF
TRBV5-1	TRBJ1-1	many	-	TGCGCCAGCAGCTTTTCCCAGGGCGGCACTGAAGCTTTCTTT	CASSFSQGGTEAFF
TRBV10-1	TRBJ1-1	-	TRBD1	TGCGCCAGCAGTGGCAACCGGGACAGCATGAACACTGAAGCTTTCTTT	CASSGNRDSMNTEAFF
TRBV6-6	TRBJ1-6	many	-	TGTGCCAGCAGTCAATCGAATAATTCACCCCTCCACTTT	CASSQSNNSPLHF
TRBV7-8	TRBJ1-1	-	-	TGTGCCAGCAGCTTGTTGGGAGAGAACACTGAAGCTTTCTTT	CASSLLGENTEAFF
TRBV20-1	TRBJ2-1	-	TRBD2	TGCAGTGCTAGTGGGACTAACAATGAGCAGTTCTTC	CSASGTNNEQFF
TRBV19	TRBJ1-5	-	TRBD1	TGTGCCAGTAGTATCCCCGGGACAGTTAATAGCAATCAGCCCCAGCATTTT	CASSIPGTVNSNQPQHF
TRBV24-1	TRBJ2-1	many	-	TGTGCCACCAGTTCAGGCAGCTACAATGAGCAGTTCTTC	CATSSGSYNEQFF
TRBV6-1	TRBJ2-1	many	-	TGTGCCAGCAGTCCGGGGGATAACAATGAGCAGTTCTTC	CASSPGDNNEQFF
TRBV2	TRBJ1-1	-	TRBD1	TGTGCCAGCAGCCAACCGGGACAGCCTTCGGAAGCTTTCTTT	CASSQPGQPSEAFF
TRBV7-7	TRBJ1-2	-	TRBD1	TGTGCCAGCAGCAAGGGCAAGGGACAGGGGTATGGCTACACCTTC	CASSKGKGQGYGYTF
TRBV5-1	TRBJ1-1	many	-	TGCGCCAGCAGCTTGGGTGGGAGTACTGAAGCTTTCTTT	CASSLGGSTEAFF
TRBV30	TRBJ1-3	few	-	TGTGCCTGGAGTGGCTGGGGTGTTGGAAACACCATATATTTT	CAWSGWGVGNTIYF
TRBV20-1	TRBJ2-5	once	-	TGCAGTGCTAGAGAGGGGGGAGAGACCCAGTACTTC	CSAREGGETQYF
TRBV12-3/TRBV12-4	TRBJ1-2	many	-	TGTGCCAGCAGTTTAGAGGGGGGGAGAGGCTATGGCTACACCTTC	CASSLEGGRGYGYTF
TRBV19	TRBJ2-6	-	-	TGTGCCAGTAGTACCCTCGGGCTGTGCTCTGGGGCCAACGTCCTGACTTTC	CASSTLGLCSGANVLTF
TRBV10-3	TRBJ1-2	-	TRBD1	TGTGCCATCAAAGGGGGCATCGACTATGGCTACACCTTC	CAIKGGIDYGYTF
TRBV30	TRBJ1-2	many	-	TGTGCCTGCCTCCCACGGGGGGCGCGAAGCTATGGCTACACCTTC	CACLPRGARSYGYTF
TRBV6-2/TRBV6-3	TRBJ2-5	few	-	TGTGCCAGCAGTTACGGAGAGACCCAGTACTTC	CASSYGETQYF